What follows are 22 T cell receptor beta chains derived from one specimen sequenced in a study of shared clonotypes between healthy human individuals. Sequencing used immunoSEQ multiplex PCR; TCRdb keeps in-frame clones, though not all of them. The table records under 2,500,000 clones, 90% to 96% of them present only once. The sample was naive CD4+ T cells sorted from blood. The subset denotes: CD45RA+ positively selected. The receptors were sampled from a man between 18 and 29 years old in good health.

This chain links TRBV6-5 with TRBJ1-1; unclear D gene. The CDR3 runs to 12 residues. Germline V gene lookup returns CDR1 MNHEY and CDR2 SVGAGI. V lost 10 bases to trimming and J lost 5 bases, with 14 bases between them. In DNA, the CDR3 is TGTGCCACCCGGGCAGAAGGAACTGAAGCTTTCTTT. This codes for CATRAEGTEAFF.

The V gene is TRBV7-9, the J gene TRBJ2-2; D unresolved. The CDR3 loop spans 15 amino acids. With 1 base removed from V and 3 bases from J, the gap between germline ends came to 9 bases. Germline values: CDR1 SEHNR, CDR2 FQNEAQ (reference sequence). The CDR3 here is CASSLDFGDTGELFF. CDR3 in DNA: TGTGCCAGCAGCTTAGATTTTGGCGACACCGGGGAGCTGTTTTTT. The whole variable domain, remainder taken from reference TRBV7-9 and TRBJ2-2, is DTGVSQNPRHKITKRGQNVTFRCDPISEHNRLYWYRQTLGQGPEFLTYFQNEAQLEKSRLLSDRFSAERPKGSFSTLEIQRTEQGDSAMYLCASSLDFGDTGELFFGEGSRLTVL.

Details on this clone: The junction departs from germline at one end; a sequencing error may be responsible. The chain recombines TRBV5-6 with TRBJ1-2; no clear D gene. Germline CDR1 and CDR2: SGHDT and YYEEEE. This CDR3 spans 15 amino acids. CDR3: CASSLREASPYSYTF. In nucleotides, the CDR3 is TGTGCCAGCAGCTTGCGGGAGGCAAGCCCCTATAGCTACACCTTC.

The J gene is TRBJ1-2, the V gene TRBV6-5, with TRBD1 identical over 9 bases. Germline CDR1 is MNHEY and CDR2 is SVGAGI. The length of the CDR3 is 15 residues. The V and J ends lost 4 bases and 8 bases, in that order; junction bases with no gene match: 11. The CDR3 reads CASSSGTGIVEGYTF. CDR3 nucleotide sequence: TGTGCCAGCAGTTCCGGGACAGGGATAGTAGAGGGCTACACCTTC.

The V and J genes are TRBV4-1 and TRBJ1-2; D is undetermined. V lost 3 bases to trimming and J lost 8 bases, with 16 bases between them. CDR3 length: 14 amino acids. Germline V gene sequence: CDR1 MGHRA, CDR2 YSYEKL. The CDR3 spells CASSHPGLGGGYTF. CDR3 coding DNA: TGCGCCAGCAGCCACCCGGGCCTAGGCGGAGGCTACACCTTC.

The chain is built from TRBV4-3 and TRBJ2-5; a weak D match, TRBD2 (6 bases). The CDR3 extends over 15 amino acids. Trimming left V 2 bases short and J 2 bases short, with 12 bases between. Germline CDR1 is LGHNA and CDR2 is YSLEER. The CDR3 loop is CASSQTGTPQETQYF. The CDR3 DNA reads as TGCGCCAGCAGCCAAACCGGGACTCCTCAAGAGACCCAGTACTTC.

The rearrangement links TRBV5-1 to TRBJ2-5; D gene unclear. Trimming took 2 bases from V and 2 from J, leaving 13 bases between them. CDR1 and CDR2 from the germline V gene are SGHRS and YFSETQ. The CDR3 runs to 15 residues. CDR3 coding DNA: TGCGCCAGCAGCTTATCCCTGGCCAGGCAAGAGACCCAGTACTTC. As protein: CASSLSLARQETQYF.

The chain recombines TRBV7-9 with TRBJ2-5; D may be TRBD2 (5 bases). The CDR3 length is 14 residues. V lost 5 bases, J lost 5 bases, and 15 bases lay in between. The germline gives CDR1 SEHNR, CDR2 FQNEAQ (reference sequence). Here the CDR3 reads CASSVLLLGETQYF. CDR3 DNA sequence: TGTGCCAGCAGCGTGCTACTACTAGGGGAGACCCAGTACTTC. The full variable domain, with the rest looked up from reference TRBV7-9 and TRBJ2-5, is DTGVSQNPRHKITKRGQNVTFRCDPISEHNRLYWYRQTLGQGPEFLTYFQNEAQLEKSRLLSDRFSAERPKGSFSTLEIQRTEQGDSAMYLCASSVLLLGETQYFGPGTRLLVL.

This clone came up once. The CDR3 DNA reads as TGTGCCAGCAGCTTACTCGACGGCAGCACAGATACGCAGTATTTT. Its translation: CASSLLDGSTDTQYF. The rearrangement uses TRBV7-9 and TRBJ2-3; D is unresolved. V was cut by 2 bases and J by 0 bases, with 9 bases left in between. Looked up from germline, CDR1 is SEHNR and CDR2 is FQNEAQ (reference sequence). This CDR3 comprises 15 residues.

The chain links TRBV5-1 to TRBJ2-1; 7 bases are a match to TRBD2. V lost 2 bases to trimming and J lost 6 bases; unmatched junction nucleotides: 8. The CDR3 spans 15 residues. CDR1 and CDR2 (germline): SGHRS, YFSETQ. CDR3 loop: CASSFNSGTTNEQFF. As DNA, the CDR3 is TGCGCCAGCAGCTTTAACTCCGGGACTACCAATGAGCAGTTCTTC.

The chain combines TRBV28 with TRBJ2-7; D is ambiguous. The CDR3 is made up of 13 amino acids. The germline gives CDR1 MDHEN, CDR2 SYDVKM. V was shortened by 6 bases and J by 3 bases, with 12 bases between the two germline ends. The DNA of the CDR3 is TGTGCCAGCAGACAGCCGGTCGGCTACGAGCAGTACTTC. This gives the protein CASRQPVGYEQYF. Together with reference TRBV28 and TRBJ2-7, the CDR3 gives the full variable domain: DVKVTQSSRYLVKRTGEKVFLECVQDMDHENMFWYRQDPGLGLRLIYFSYDVKMKEKGDIPEGYSVSREKKERFSLILESASTNQTSMYLCASRQPVGYEQYFGPGTRLTVT.

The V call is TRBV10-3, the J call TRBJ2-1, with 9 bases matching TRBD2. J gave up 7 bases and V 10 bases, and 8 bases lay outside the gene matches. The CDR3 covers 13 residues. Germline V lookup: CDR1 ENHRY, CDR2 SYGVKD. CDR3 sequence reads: CATGLAGENEQFF. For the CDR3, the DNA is TGTGCCACCGGATTAGCGGGGGAGAATGAGCAGTTCTTC.

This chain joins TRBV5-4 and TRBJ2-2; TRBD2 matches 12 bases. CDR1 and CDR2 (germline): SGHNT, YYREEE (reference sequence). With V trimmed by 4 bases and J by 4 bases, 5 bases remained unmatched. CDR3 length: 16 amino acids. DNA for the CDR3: TGTGCCAGCAGCCTAGGACTAGCGGGACCCACCGGGGAGCTGTTTTTT. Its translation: CASSLGLAGPTGELFF. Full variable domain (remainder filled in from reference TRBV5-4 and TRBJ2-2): ETGVTQSPTHLIKTRGQQVTLRCSSQSGHNTVSWYQQALGQGPQFIFQYYREEENGRGNFPPRFSGLQFPNYSSELNVNALELDDSALYLCASSLGLAGPTGELFFGEGSRLTVL.

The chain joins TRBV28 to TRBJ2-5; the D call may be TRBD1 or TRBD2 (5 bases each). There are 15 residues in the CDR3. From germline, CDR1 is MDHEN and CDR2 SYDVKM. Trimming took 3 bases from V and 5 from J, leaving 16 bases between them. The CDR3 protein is CASSLRAGYFETQYF. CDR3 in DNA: TGTGCCAGCAGTTTGAGGGCAGGGTATTTCGAGACCCAGTACTTC. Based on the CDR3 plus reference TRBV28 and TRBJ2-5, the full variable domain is DVKVTQSSRYLVKRTGEKVFLECVQDMDHENMFWYRQDPGLGLRLIYFSYDVKMKEKGDIPEGYSVSREKKERFSLILESASTNQTSMYLCASSLRAGYFETQYFGPGTRLLVL.

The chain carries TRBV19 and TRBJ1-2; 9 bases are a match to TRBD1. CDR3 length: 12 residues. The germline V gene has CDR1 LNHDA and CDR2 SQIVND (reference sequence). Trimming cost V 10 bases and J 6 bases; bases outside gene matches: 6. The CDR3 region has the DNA TGTGCCAAACGGACAGGGGAGGATGGCTACACCTTC. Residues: CAKRTGEDGYTF.

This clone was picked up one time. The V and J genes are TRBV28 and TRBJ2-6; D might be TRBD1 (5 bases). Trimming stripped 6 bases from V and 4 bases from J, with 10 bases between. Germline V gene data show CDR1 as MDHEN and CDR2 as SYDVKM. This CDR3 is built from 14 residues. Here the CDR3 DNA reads TGTGCCAGCAGGACACAGGCGGGGGCCAACGTCCTGACTTTC. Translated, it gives CASRTQAGANVLTF. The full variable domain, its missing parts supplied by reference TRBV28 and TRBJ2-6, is DVKVTQSSRYLVKRTGEKVFLECVQDMDHENMFWYRQDPGLGLRLIYFSYDVKMKEKGDIPEGYSVSREKKERFSLILESASTNQTSMYLCASRTQAGANVLTFGAGSRLTVL.

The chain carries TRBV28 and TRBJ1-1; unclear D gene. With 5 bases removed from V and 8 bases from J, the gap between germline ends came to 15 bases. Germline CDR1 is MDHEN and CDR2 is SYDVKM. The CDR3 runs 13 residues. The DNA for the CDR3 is TGTGCCAGCAGTACGGGGAGCCCCCAGGAAGCTTTCTTT. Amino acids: CASSTGSPQEAFF.

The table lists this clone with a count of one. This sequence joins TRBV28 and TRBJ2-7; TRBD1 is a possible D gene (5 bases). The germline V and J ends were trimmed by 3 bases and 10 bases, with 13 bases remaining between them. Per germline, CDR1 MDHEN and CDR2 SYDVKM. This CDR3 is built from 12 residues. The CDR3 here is CASSFQGGIQYF. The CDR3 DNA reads TGTGCCAGCAGTTTTCAGGGTGGTATACAGTACTTC.

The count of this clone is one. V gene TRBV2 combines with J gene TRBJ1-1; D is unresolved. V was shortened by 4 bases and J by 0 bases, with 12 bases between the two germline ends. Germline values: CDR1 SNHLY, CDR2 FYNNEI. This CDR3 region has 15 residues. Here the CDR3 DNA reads TGTGCCAGCAGTGGGGAAGAATTTATGAACACTGAAGCTTTCTTT. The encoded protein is CASSGEEFMNTEAFF.

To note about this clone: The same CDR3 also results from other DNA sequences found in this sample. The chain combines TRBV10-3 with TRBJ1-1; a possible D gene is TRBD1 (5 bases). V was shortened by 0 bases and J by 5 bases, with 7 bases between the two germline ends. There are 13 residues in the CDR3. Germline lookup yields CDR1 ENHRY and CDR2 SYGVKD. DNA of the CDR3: TGTGCCATCAGTGAGTCGGGGGGAACTGAAGCTTTCTTT. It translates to CAISESGGTEAFF.

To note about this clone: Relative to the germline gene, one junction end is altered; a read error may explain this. The CDR3: CASSQEDREAETQYF. As DNA, the CDR3 is TGCGCCAGTAGCCAAGAAGACAGGGAGGCAGAGACCCAGTACTTC. V and J are TRBV4-3 and TRBJ2-5, with D maybe TRBD1 (7 bases). The CDR3 is 15 amino acids. CDR1 is LGHNA, CDR2 YSLEER, per germline.

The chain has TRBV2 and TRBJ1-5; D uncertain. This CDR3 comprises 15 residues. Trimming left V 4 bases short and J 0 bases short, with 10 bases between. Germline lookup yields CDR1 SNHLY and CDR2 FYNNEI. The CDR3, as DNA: TGTGCCAGCAGTGCCCGAAACCCTAGCAATCAGCCCCAGCATTTT. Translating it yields CASSARNPSNQPQHF.